Listed below are T cell receptor beta chains from one sample, sequenced in a study of T cell responses to AZD1222 COVID-19 vaccine. Sequencing was performed with immunoSEQ multiplex PCR; in TCRdb, only in-frame clones are kept and a portion is missing. Of some 200,000 clones listed, just over 90% are singletons. The source was peripheral blood, collected on day 0 of MenACWY control vaccination. The source of these receptors is an adult in good health. The CDR3 runs from the conserved cysteine through the conserved F or W. A D gene is named only where the DNA matches it firmly. Size tells how often a clone was seen (once, few, many) or the class of an expanded clone, and some rows leave it out.

clone_size d_call j_call v_call cdr3_nt cdr3_aa
- TRBD2 TRBJ2-2 TRBV30 TGTGCCTGGAAGGCCCTAGCGGGCTGGGAGCTGTTTTTT CAWKALAGWELFF
- - TRBJ1-1 TRBV3-1/TRBV3-2 TGTGCCAGCAGCCTAGACTCTCGGACCCGACGAGCTTTCTTT CASSLDSRTRRAFF
few - TRBJ2-1 TRBV20-1 TGCAGTGCGGGGCACAATGAGCAGTTCTTC CSAGHNEQFF
- - TRBJ2-7 TRBV7-9 TGTGCCAGCAGCCCCAAGGGACCCTACGAGCAGTACTTC CASSPKGPYEQYF
- - TRBJ2-2 TRBV28 TGTGCCAGCAGTTTCCAGAACACCGGGGAGCTGTTTTTT CASSFQNTGELFF
- TRBD1 TRBJ2-1 TRBV6-5 TGTGCCAGCAGTTATGACAGGGAGAGAAGCGCTGAGCAGTTCTTC CASSYDRERSAEQFF
- - TRBJ1-1 TRBV15 TGTGCCACCAGCAGTTTGGGAGTAGGGGCCGCAAACACTGAAGCTTTCTTT CATSSLGVGAANTEAFF
- - TRBJ2-5 TRBV19 TGTGCCAGTAGTATACCGACGGCGCCGGAGACCCAGTACTTC CASSIPTAPETQYF
- - TRBJ1-5 TRBV11-2 TGTGCCAGCAGCCCCCGGCGGGGGGACCAGCCCCAGCATTTT CASSPRRGDQPQHF
- TRBD1 TRBJ1-4 TRBV2 TGTGCCAGCGGGACAGGGATATCGATCGCGATTTTT CASGTGISIAIF
- TRBD1 TRBJ1-3 TRBV6-5 TGTGCCAGCAGCCCGACAGGGACTGGAAACACCATATATTTT CASSPTGTGNTIYF
- TRBD1 TRBJ1-1 TRBV6-5 TGTGCCAGCAGCTTACAGGGGGGGGTTTACACTGAAGCTTTCTTT CASSLQGGVYTEAFF
- - TRBJ2-7 TRBV15 TGTGCCACCAGCAGAGATGGAACAGGACTTTCGAGGGGGGAGCAGTACTTC CATSRDGTGLSRGEQYF
- - TRBJ1-2 TRBV7-8 TGTGCCAGCAGCTTAACAAGTAGTGGAGATGGCTACACCTTC CASSLTSSGDGYTF
- - TRBJ1-1 TRBV9 TGTGCCAGCAGCGTAGCCGTGGGGGAAGCTTTCTTT CASSVAVGEAFF
- TRBD1 TRBJ2-5 TRBV5-1 TGCGCCAGCAGATCGACAGGGCAAGAGACCCAGTACTTC CASRSTGQETQYF
- TRBD1 TRBJ2-6 TRBV19 TGTGCCAGTAGTCAGGGGGACAGGATCTCTGGGGCCAACGTCCTGACTTTC CASSQGDRISGANVLTF
once - TRBJ2-3 TRBV5-5 TGTGCCAGCAGCTCACAACCTGTTCGACAGACAGATACGCAGTATTTT CASSSQPVRQTDTQYF
once TRBD1 TRBJ1-1 TRBV19 TGTGCCAGTAGTGACAGGGGGCGGACTGAAGCTTTCTTT CASSDRGRTEAFF
few - TRBJ1-1 TRBV27 TGTGCCAGCAGTTTAGGCCCATGGGACTTCCGGACTGAAGCTTTCTTT CASSLGPWDFRTEAFF
- - TRBJ1-2 TRBV12-3/TRBV12-4 TGTGCCAGCAGCCCTAGCGGGTACTATGGCTACACCTTC CASSPSGYYGYTF
- - TRBJ2-2 TRBV7-9 TGTGCCAGCAGCTTTGAGACCGGGGAGCTGTTTTTT CASSFETGELFF
- - TRBJ2-3 TRBV6-5 TGTGCCAGCAGTTACCCTGCGGATACGCAGTATTTT CASSYPADTQYF
- TRBD1 TRBJ2-5 TRBV3-1/TRBV3-2 TGTGCCAGCAGCCACTACCGCCTTTGGGACAGGGGGATTGAAGAGACCCAGTACTTC CASSHYRLWDRGIEETQYF
- - TRBJ1-6 TRBV7-8 TGTGCCAGCAGCCCCCACCAGGGGTCTTGGTCACCCCTCCACTTT CASSPHQGSWSPLHF
- - TRBJ1-1 TRBV5-8 TGTGCCAGCAGCTTGGCGCTAGTAGTTAACACTGAAGCTTTCTTT CASSLALVVNTEAFF
- - TRBJ2-7 TRBV6-2/TRBV6-3 TGTGCCAGCAGCCCGGGGGTAGGGACGGGGACCTACGAGCAGTACTTC CASSPGVGTGTYEQYF
- - TRBJ1-2 TRBV6-5 TGTGCCAGCAGTTACTCGCTGGATTATGGCTACACCTTC CASSYSLDYGYTF
- - TRBJ1-5 TRBV19 TGTGCCCTAGGGGCGACCGGGCCCCAGCATTTT CALGATGPQHF
- TRBD2 TRBJ2-3 TRBV18 TGTGCCAGCTCACCACCGACACGGGGGGGCCGATATACGCAGTATTTT CASSPPTRGGRYTQYF
- TRBD2 TRBJ2-2 TRBV4-1 TGCGCCAGCAGCGCGTCTAGCGGGGGGGATACCGGGGAGCTGTTTTTT CASSASSGGDTGELFF
- - TRBJ2-1 TRBV7-2 TGTGCCAGCAGCTTAGTAGGTCCTGAGCAGTTCTTC CASSLVGPEQFF
- - TRBJ2-1 TRBV11-3 TGTGCCAGCAGCTTCAGACCCTACAATGAGCAGTTCTTC CASSFRPYNEQFF
- - TRBJ1-2 TRBV7-2 TGTGCCAGCAGCTCGGGGGCATATGGCTACACCTTC CASSSGAYGYTF
- - TRBJ1-2 TRBV5-1 TGCGCCAGCAACCCCCAGGGCCGAGGGTATGGCTACACCTTC CASNPQGRGYGYTF
- - TRBJ2-1 TRBV5-6 TGTGCCAGCAGCTCAATCAAGGCGGCTAGCTCCTACAATGAGCAGTTCTTC CASSSIKAASSYNEQFF